The 9 T cell receptor beta chains presented below share a single source sample, sequenced in a study of CD4 T cells in relation to SARS-CoV-2 and coronaviruses (dated by TCRdb to about 2021). Antigens for these TCRs are unknown. The receptor library was made with the immunoSEQ multiplex PCR assay. What TCRdb holds here is the immuneACCESS table cut down to in-frame rearrangements. Part of the clones is not present; checked against another copy, under half of the missing clones reflect an unresolved V gene, and the others are unexplained. In this sample the table shows roughly 24,000 clones, 65% to 80% of which occur a single time. Roughly 12% of the sample rests with the top ten. CD4+ T cells from unexposed donors were collected before the COVID-19 pandemic (2011-2018). The EasySep CD4+ T cell isolation kit was used to isolate CD4+ T cells once the cultures had run for roughly eleven days. Source material: CD4+ T cells from PBMCs, cultured in vitro. The receptors here all came from a human donor in good health.

The chain carries TRBV9 and TRBJ1-6, with unresolved D. The CDR3 is made up of 15 amino acids. Germline values: CDR1 SGDLS, CDR2 YYNGEE. Trimming shortened V by 0 bases and J by 1 base, and 5 bases separated the two germline ends. In nucleotides, the CDR3 is TGTGCCAGCAGCGTAGGACTATCCTATAATTCACCCCTCCACTTT. Translated, it gives CASSVGLSYNSPLHF.

The chain uses TRBV18 and TRBJ2-3, with a possible D match to TRBD1 (6 bases). Deletions cut 4 bases from V and 0 bases from J, with 20 bases between. The CDR3 has 18 amino acids. In germline, CDR1 is KGHSH, CDR2 LQKENI. The CDR3 sequence: CASSQPTGPLISTDTQYF. The CDR3 coding sequence is TGTGCCAGCTCACAACCGACAGGACCACTAATTAGCACAGATACGCAGTATTTT.

This sequence joins TRBV19 and TRBJ2-1; D unclear. The germline V gene has CDR1 LNHDA and CDR2 SQIVND (reference sequence). V was shortened by 2 bases and J by 12 bases, with 17 bases between the two germline ends. CDR3 length: 14 amino acids. The CDR3 loop reads CASSIRLVSMGQFF. The CDR3 DNA is TGTGCCAGTAGTATAAGGCTAGTGAGTATGGGGCAGTTCTTC.

The chain is built from TRBV6-5 and TRBJ2-2; 12 bases align to TRBD1. CDR3 length equals 15 residues. Germline CDR1 and CDR2: MNHEY and SVGAGI. The V gene end was trimmed by 11 bases and the J gene end by 5 bases; junction bases not matched to a gene: 9. Written as DNA, the CDR3 is TGTGCCCACAAACGGGGACAGGGGGCGACCGGGGAGCTGTTTTTT. The encoded protein is CAHKRGQGATGELFF.

This chain uses TRBV11-2 with TRBJ2-7; 10 positions match TRBD2. The CDR3 runs to 17 residues. V shed 1 base, J shed 3 bases, and the junction held 9 bases outside the gene matches. CDR1 is SGHAT and CDR2 is FQNNGV in the germline V gene. The CDR3, as DNA: TGTGCCAGCAGCTTAGTCGTATTTTCTAGCGGGAGCTACGAGCAGTACTTC. The encoded protein is CASSLVVFSSGSYEQYF.

The chain links TRBV10-3 to TRBJ2-3; D is unresolved. V lost 0 bases to trimming and J lost 3 bases, with 16 bases between them. The CDR3 covers 17 residues. CDR1 and CDR2 from the germline V gene are ENHRY and SYGVKD. CDR3 amino acids: CAISESARPGRTDTQYF. In DNA form, the CDR3 reads TGTGCCATCAGTGAGTCAGCCAGGCCCGGGCGAACAGATACGCAGTATTTT.

The rearrangement uses TRBV10-3 and TRBJ2-2; 12 bases align to TRBD2. Looked up from germline, CDR1 is ENHRY and CDR2 is SYGVKD. The length of the CDR3 is 16 residues. The V segment lost 4 bases and the J segment 0 bases; nucleotides outside the gene matches: 0. The CDR3 here is CAISGTSGANTGELFF. The CDR3 nucleotides read TGTGCCATCAGTGGGACTAGCGGGGCGAACACCGGGGAGCTGTTTTTT.

The chain is built from TRBV5-1 and TRBJ1-4, with TRBD1 identical over 9 bases. V was pared by 3 bases and J by 8 bases, with 17 bases of the junction left unmatched. Germline CDR1 and CDR2: SGHRS and YFSETQ. The CDR3 sequence is 18 residues long. Here the CDR3 reads CASSSPGTGTRPGEKLFF. The CDR3 DNA reads as TGCGCCAGCAGCTCGCCCGGGACAGGGACCAGACCAGGGGAAAAACTGTTTTTT. Filled out from reference TRBV5-1 and TRBJ1-4, the complete variable domain reads KAGVTQTPRYLIKTRGQQVTLSCSPISGHRSVSWYQQTPGQGLQFLFEYFSETQRNKGNFPGRFSGRQFSNSRSEMNVSTLELGDSALYLCASSSPGTGTRPGEKLFFGSGTQLSVL.

This clone was picked up a small number of times. The rearrangement links TRBV2 to TRBJ1-5; 10 bases line up with TRBD1. Trimming took 9 bases from V and 7 from J; bases not matched to a gene: 9. Looked up from germline, CDR1 is SNHLY and CDR2 is FYNNEI. The CDR3 is 14 residues long. The CDR3 loop reads CASSIDRGLQPQHF. The CDR3 DNA reads TGTGCCAGTTCGATAGACAGGGGGCTCCAGCCCCAGCATTTT.